This T cell receptor beta chain emerged from a study of cytomegalovirus exposure and HLA in healthy donors. Overall study findings and caveats: The study recorded 150 to 200 TCR beta chains that were cytomegalovirus-associated.

Notes on this clone: Its antigen remains unknown.

The CDR3 covers 15 residues. With 2 bases removed from V and 1 base from J, the gap between germline ends came to 11 bases. Per the germline V gene, CDR1 is LNHNV and CDR2 is YYDKDF (reference sequence). Only in-frame clones appear in the TCRdb table, and some are missing; sequencing was by immunoSEQ multiplex PCR. The sample contains some 38,000 clones, approximately 92% of which appear only once. The TCR was taken from a man in his late teens or twenties in good health and CMV-seronegative. The source material was PBMCs. The chain employs TRBV15 and TRBJ1-1; D is uncertain. The CDR3 here is CATSRFPPGNTEAFF. As DNA, the CDR3 is TGTGCCACCAGCAGATTCCCGCCCGGGAACACTGAAGCTTTCTTT.